This T cell receptor beta chain is from a study of T cells after yellow fever vaccination. TCRdb passed the 5' RACE reads through MiXCR, listing each CDR3 protein once. The repertoire holds roughly 310,000 distinct CDR3 sequences, with around 3.9% as singletons. This clonotype was detected a few times. The V and J ends lost 0 bases and 9 bases respectively, with 12 bases between them. This CDR3 has 14 amino acids. Germline V gene sequence: CDR1 LGHNA, CDR2 YSLEER. Sequenced here: PBMCs, sampled on the day of the yellow fever booster vaccination. The chain has TRBV4-3 and TRBJ2-1; a weak D match, TRBD2 (5 bases). The clonotype originates from a man in his late teens or twenties who received the YFV17D yellow fever vaccine. The CDR3: CASSQDWSGFEQFF. DNA for the CDR3: TGCGCCAGCAGCCAAGATTGGAGCGGCTTTGAGCAGTTCTTC.